This T cell receptor beta chain comes out of a study of cytomegalovirus exposure and HLA in healthy donors (dated by TCRdb to the late 2010s). As for the study more broadly: An earlier analysis of roughly 500 of the donors reported over 250 Gb of sequence data and 117 million unique TCR beta sequences obtained from 150 million to 200 million T cells. Approximately 300 gigabases of sequencing data and around 88 million unique TCR sequences made up an early release that covered over 550 HLA-typed donors. Of the 300 to 500 genotyped donors, less than 85% were placed in the genetic ancestry cluster associated with self-reported Caucasian donors. The study aimed to test whether signatures of past pathogen exposure could be identified by cataloging public T cell receptors. The study used immunosequencing to profile the T cell repertoires of 670 or so subjects and linked those repertoires to cytomegalovirus serostatus. Along with the approximately 670-subject first cohort, a separate validation cohort of 120 different subjects was used. High-throughput TCR immunosequencing, statistical association of individual TCRs with disease status, and machine learning were combined to predict cytomegalovirus infection status. In a later analysis, previously published TCR beta repertoires from 500 to 750 donors were re-analyzed and high-resolution HLA genotyping was added so that TCR occurrence patterns could be studied. Rather than drawing on any new phenotypic data, the later analysis identified candidate immune exposures from TCR beta sequences and the way those sequences occurred across donors. An earlier analysis of around 580 of the donors used high-throughput TCR beta sequencing to judge whether each TCR beta V gene segment behaved as functional or pseudogenic. Donor age, sex, ethnicity and CMV serostatus were collected together with the repertoire data. In a later genetic analysis, genome-wide SNP genotypes for about three fifths of the 666 donors were used, and that subset was treated as a discovery cohort. All discovery cohort repertoires had been generated using a single sequencing platform. HLA typing covered class I and class II loci at four-digit resolution. Typing coverage differed by locus: A, B, C, DRB1 and DQB1 were typed in roughly 620-630 donors, DQA1 in about 560, DPA1 in 600 to 610, and DPB1 in approximately 450. Because of strong linkage in the cohort, roughly five DR-DQ haplotypes were treated as single units for association and clustering. Across around 400 genotyped donors of the cohort, an average of about 220,000 unique TCR beta nucleotide sequences per donor were sequenced, and 15% to 20% of those sequences were non-productive.

Library generation was performed with the immunoSEQ multiplex PCR assay. For the multiplex PCR, a mixture combining 60 forward primers for TCR Vbeta segments and 13 reverse primers for TCR Jbeta segments was used. Amplification of the CDR3 region of rearranged TCR beta genes was performed with a multiplex PCR assay on genomic DNA. On the Illumina HiSeq System, the amplified TCR beta libraries were sequenced as 87-base-pair reads. Concerning the study's data processing: Across the 700 or so repertoires, a later analysis counted 80 million or so unique TCR beta chains, 9.5 million to 12 million of which were shared by at least two donors. A nearest-neighbor algorithm error-corrected the raw reads and collapsed the reads into unique sequences, merging closely related sequences to remove PCR and sequencing errors. Alignment of CDR3 sequences to IMGT reference sequences was used to assign V, D and J gene segments. For a sequence to be retained, a match of at least six nucleotides to both a V gene segment and a J gene segment was required. Rearrangements were classified as productive when the CDR3 lacked stop codons and remained in frame with V and J, and all other rearrangements were classified as non-productive. CDR3 was defined by IMGT convention, running from the second conserved V-encoded cysteine to the conserved J-encoded phenylalanine. The earlier analysis of about 590 of the donors excluded sequences that lacked an unambiguous match to a single V gene segment. An earlier analysis of some 610 of the donors called V segments functional above 56.7% productive rearrangements and segregating when the between-donor standard deviation exceeded 5%. A statistical classification framework was built for diagnosing cytomegalovirus status from the catalog of TCR beta chain sequences. In a later analysis, V and J genes were assigned by comparing TCR nucleotide sequences against IMGT/GENE-DB human TR gene sequences. The TCRdist pipeline was used in a later analysis to assign CDR3 sequences and most-parsimonious VDJ recombination scenarios. In a later analysis, every TCR beta chain was defined by the combination of its CDR3 amino acid sequence and its V-gene family, and reads without a unique V-gene family were dropped. As a way to deal with suspected cross-contamination and a sequencing artifact, a later analysis dropped approximately 590 nucleotide sequences that were highly shared and had low generation probability. In a later analysis, a clonal expansion index was calculated for each public chain from normalized within-repertoire ranks of inferred template counts. A later analysis computed generation probabilities with a VDJ recombination model fitted to out-of-frame rearrangements, and checked the results against IGoR. In a later analysis, TCR-TCR, TCR-HLA and TCR-CMV co-occurrence was scored with hypergeometric tests, and a repertoire-size bias correction was applied to TCR pairs. To estimate false discovery rates, a later analysis permuted the HLA or CMV assignments 20 times. A later analysis grouped co-occurring TCRs with DBSCAN, adding TCRdist sequence similarity when clustering within HLA-allele-positive subsets. Repertoires with fewer than 30,000 or more than 120,000 public chains, plus five repertoires with anomalous nucleotide sharing, were excluded from co-occurrence clustering. TCRdb provides this immuneACCESS table in a form limited to in-frame rearrangements. Some clones are lacking; in checked studies, under half of them reflect an unresolved V gene, and why the rest are absent is not known. The V and J calls and the clone size are those of that table, but D and trimming were determined from the DNA. The sample contains 150,000 to 200,000 clones, around 80% of them found a single time. Of the sample, about 11% falls within the top ten clones.

Broad study findings and their caveats: According to a later genetic analysis, donors in an Asian-associated ancestry cluster had fewer N-insertions in productive TCRs than the approximately 610-donor mean. The only immune exposure information available for the cohort was CMV serostatus. When HLA alleles, especially DR and DQ, strongly co-occurred, TCR associations were difficult to assign to individual alleles. Most CMV-associated TCR beta chains appeared to be HLA-restricted in a later analysis, and the HLA associations seemed to be driven largely by CMV exposure. A further reported finding was that TCR beta sequences accurately predicted the HLA-A and HLA-B alleles for most subjects in the first cohort. It was suggested by the authors that the approach could potentially be generalized to other disease states and immunological phenotypes. Presence/absence analyses assumed roughly uniform sequencing depth across donors, an assumption that may not hold. In a later analysis, some 17,000 TCR beta sequences were associated with specific HLA alleles at a false discovery rate of 0.05. The classifier was reported to diagnose cytomegalovirus status with high specificity and sensitivity in both the original and validation cohorts. Because counts were too low, seventeen rarely observed V segments, including chromosome 9 orphons, were left out of the earlier analysis of 500 to 650 of the donors. In an earlier analysis of 587 of the donors, most TCR beta V segments appeared in productive rearrangements about 87% or about 30% of the time, broadly matching IMGT annotations. A few of the identified cytomegalovirus-associated TCR beta chains were confirmed in vitro to be specific for cytomegalovirus antigens. A cluster of highly shared sequence variants was judged likely to be a technical artifact of the sequencing pipeline. In a later analysis, the rate of TCR association differed among HLA loci, with DRB1 alleles having the most associated TCRs and HLA-C alleles having the fewest. Only TCR beta chains were sequenced in this cohort, and the absence of alpha or paired-chain data limited detectable features. While some public TCRs were present in many individuals, most TCR sequences turned up only very rarely across donors. The study gave a list of 150 to 200 TCR beta chains associated with cytomegalovirus. Some IMGT-functional V segments, including TRBV6-2 and TRBV6-3, could not be told apart with the 87-base-pair reads, so those segments were excluded. Because HLA typing was unavailable for some donors at each locus, only the typed subset was used in association tests. Several of the top co-occurrence clusters appeared to be linked to parvovirus B19, influenza, CMV and Epstein-Barr virus, according to a later analysis. Correlated functional status among segregating V segments might reflect linkage disequilibrium, but an unknown experimental factor could not be ruled out. In a later analysis, HLA-associated TCR beta chains showed more clonal expansion and lower generation probabilities than non-associated chains that were equally common. A later genetic analysis associated a missense DCLRE1C variant with V-gene and J-gene trimming of TCR beta chains, and an independent cohort replicated the association.

Regarding this clone: What this receptor recognizes is not known. The record has no base qualities; no much larger clone is one base away.

In total, roughly 710 healthy bone marrow donors made up the cohort. Cohort members were all nominally healthy when sampled, although unrecorded immune exposures were likely present. The donor was CMV seropositive and belonged to the group of a few hundred seropositive cohort members. A peripheral blood sample was collected from each donor, and TCR beta sequencing was performed on peripheral blood mononuclear cells. Genomic DNA extraction from the blood cell samples was performed with the Qiagen DNeasy Blood Extraction Kit. Trimming at the junction amounts to 7 bases on V and 9 bases on J, and the germline ends lie 13 bases apart. Taken from cysteine to phenylalanine, the CDR3 has 11 residues. The retained sequence is limited to the CDR3, 33 bases, with the frame set at the first base. Per the germline V gene, MDHEN is the CDR1 and SYDVKM is the CDR2.

The sample comprised PBMCs. The sequence was obtained from a man aged 18 to 29 in good health and CMV-seropositive. The V and J segments used are TRBV28 and TRBJ2-7; the D segment cannot be called with confidence. The CDR3 here reads CASTSNLGQYF. The DNA reads TGTGCCAGCACCTCCAATCTCGGGCAGTACTTC.